The rows below give T cell receptor beta chains drawn from one sample of a study of cytomegalovirus exposure and HLA in healthy donors. Measured with immunoSEQ multiplex PCR; TCRdb has only the in-frame clones, and not every one. The data hold about 150,000 clones, with roughly 74% observed a single time. The material sequenced was PBMCs. The receptors here all came from a man between 18 and 35 years old in good health and CMV-seropositive. The CDR3 runs from the conserved cysteine through the conserved F or W. A D gene is named only where the DNA matches it firmly. The listing skips clone size in some rows; elsewhere it reads once, few, many or a size class.

NA	TRBV2	NA	TRBJ2-3	TGTGCCAGCACGACTAGTTCAGATACGCAGTATTTT	CASTTSSDTQYF
NA	TRBV27	NA	TRBJ2-1	TGTGCCAGTTCGGGGGAAGGTGAGCAGTTCTTC	CASSGEGEQFF
NA	TRBV4-1	NA	TRBJ2-1	TGCGCCAGCAGCCTGATGGAGGGCAATGAGCAGTTCTTC	CASSLMEGNEQFF
NA	TRBV30	NA	TRBJ2-3	TGTGCCTGGAGTCCAGGGTTGATAGATACGCAGTATTTT	CAWSPGLIDTQYF
NA	TRBV30	NA	TRBJ1-2	TGTGCCTGGAGTTCGGGGATTAACTATGGCTACACCTTC	CAWSSGINYGYTF
NA	TRBV7-2	NA	TRBJ1-5	TGTGCCAGCAGCTTAGGGGGGGGTTGGCAGCCCCAGCATTTT	CASSLGGGWQPQHF
NA	TRBV11-2	few	TRBJ2-5	TGTGCCAGCAGCTTAGTAGCGTACCAAGAGACCCAGTACTTC	CASSLVAYQETQYF
TRBD2	TRBV28	NA	TRBJ2-7	TGTGCCAGCAGTCCATGGGCTAGCGGAACCTACGAGCAGTACTTC	CASSPWASGTYEQYF
TRBD1	TRBV5-1	few	TRBJ2-1	TGCGCCAGCAGCTTGGGGGGGACAGGAATCTACAATGAGCAGTTCTTC	CASSLGGTGIYNEQFF
NA	TRBV7-9	NA	TRBJ1-1	TGTGCCAGCAGCTCGTCACACAGCGGTGAAGCTTTCTTT	CASSSSHSGEAFF
NA	TRBV11-2	few	TRBJ2-7	TGTGCCAGCAGCTTGTACTACGAGCAGTACTTC	CASSLYYEQYF
TRBD2	TRBV7-9	NA	TRBJ2-2	TGTGCCAGCAGCCTCAGCCTAGCGGGAGACACCGGGGAGCTGTTTTTT	CASSLSLAGDTGELFF
TRBD1	TRBV27	NA	TRBJ2-7	TGTGCCAGCCAACTCTCCGGGACAGGGGACGAGCAGTACTTC	CASQLSGTGDEQYF
NA	TRBV15	few	TRBJ1-4	TGTGCCACCAGCAGAGAGGGGGGGCGGACAACTAATGAAAAACTGTTTTTT	CATSREGGRTTNEKLFF
NA	TRBV28	NA	TRBJ2-7	TGTGCCAGCAGTTCCCCCGCCAGGGCGAACGAGCAGTACTTC	CASSSPARANEQYF
NA	TRBV7-6	NA	TRBJ2-7	TGTGCCAGCAGCAACGTACTAGTTTCGTACGAGCAGTACTTC	CASSNVLVSYEQYF
TRBD2	TRBV2	NA	TRBJ2-4	TGTGCCAGCAGTGAAGGGCTAGCGGGAGGGTTTGGGGCCAAAAACATTCAGTACTTC	CASSEGLAGGFGAKNIQYF
NA	TRBV5-1	medium-sized	TRBJ1-4	TGCGCCAGCAGCCTGACTGGAATGAATGAAAAACTGTTTTTT	CASSLTGMNEKLFF
TRBD1	TRBV4-1	NA	TRBJ2-7	TGCGCCAGCAGCCAAGGGAGGACAGGGGCCTACGAGCAGTACTTC	CASSQGRTGAYEQYF
NA	TRBV6-1	few	TRBJ1-3	TGTGCCAGCAGTGAGTTTCCGGGAAGCTCTGGAAACACCATATATTTT	CASSEFPGSSGNTIYF
NA	TRBV6-6	NA	TRBJ2-4	TGTGCCAGCAGTTCCCCCAGCGGATGGAGTGAAAACATTCAGTACTTC	CASSSPSGWSENIQYF
TRBD2	TRBV28	NA	TRBJ2-2	TGTGCCAGCGGCAAACCTTTACATCTAGCGGGAAAGAACACCGGGGAGCTGTTTTTT	CASGKPLHLAGKNTGELFF
NA	TRBV5-4	NA	TRBJ2-7	TGTGCCAGCAGCCGCGGGACCTACGAGCAGTACTTC	CASSRGTYEQYF
NA	TRBV6-1	NA	TRBJ2-1	TGTGCCAGCAGTGAAGCGCAAAGGGGCTCCTACAATGAGCAGTTCTTC	CASSEAQRGSYNEQFF
TRBD1	TRBV4-1	NA	TRBJ1-2	TGCGCCAGCAGCCAACCTCGGGACAGAATAGGTGGCTACACCTTC	CASSQPRDRIGGYTF
NA	TRBV6-5	NA	TRBJ2-6	TGTGCCAGCAGTTACTCTATTTACTCTGGGGCCAACGTCCTGACTTTC	CASSYSIYSGANVLTF
NA	TRBV21-1	NA	TRBJ1-1	TGTGCCAGCAGCAAAGCGCTAGGTCCCCTGAACACTGAAGCTTTCTTT	CASSKALGPLNTEAFF
TRBD1	TRBV29-1	NA	TRBJ2-7	TGCAGCGTTGGGGCAGGGGGCGACGAGCAGTACTTC	CSVGAGGDEQYF
TRBD2	TRBV7-2	NA	TRBJ2-2	TGTGCCAGCAGCTTAGGGACTAGGGCCGGGGAGCTGTTTTTT	CASSLGTRAGELFF
NA	TRBV15	NA	TRBJ1-1	TGTGCCACCAGCACGGGGATCCTCCAAGAATCCTTCTCTGAAGCTTTCTTT	CATSTGILQESFSEAFF
NA	TRBV7-9	NA	TRBJ2-7	TGTGCCAGCAGCCGCCTGACAGGAAAGCCCCACGAGCAGTACTTC	CASSRLTGKPHEQYF
NA	TRBV6-6	NA	TRBJ1-5	TGTGCTAGCAGTCAAAAGGACAGCCGCAATCAGCCCCAGCATTTT	CASSQKDSRNQPQHF
TRBD1	TRBV5-1	NA	TRBJ1-4	TGCGCCACTTCGTTGACAGGGGACCCTAATGAAAAACTGTTTTTT	CATSLTGDPNEKLFF
NA	TRBV19	few	TRBJ2-7	TGTGCCAGTAGTACCTTGGGGGGTGCTTCCTACGAGCAGTACTTC	CASSTLGGASYEQYF
TRBD1	TRBV5-1	NA	TRBJ1-4	TGCGCCAGCAGCCCAGGACAGGGAAGATATGCAACTAATGAAAAACTGTTTTTT	CASSPGQGRYATNEKLFF
TRBD2	TRBV18	NA	TRBJ2-7	TGTGCCAGCTCCCCGACCGGACTAGCGGGAGACGAGCAGTACTTC	CASSPTGLAGDEQYF
TRBD1	TRBV5-1	NA	TRBJ2-7	TGCGCCAGCAGCAAGACACAGGGGTTGACCTCCTACGAGCAGTACTTC	CASSKTQGLTSYEQYF
TRBD1	TRBV7-9	NA	TRBJ2-1	TGTGCCAGCAGCCCCGGACAGGGGGCTAGGAATGAGCAGTTCTTC	CASSPGQGARNEQFF
NA	TRBV27	NA	TRBJ1-2	TGTGCCAGCAGTTTAACTAACACAAACTATGGCTACACCTTC	CASSLTNTNYGYTF
TRBD2	TRBV6-6	NA	TRBJ2-1	TGTGCCAGCATTCCCAGCGGGAAGACCTACAATGAGCAGTTCTTC	CASIPSGKTYNEQFF
NA	TRBV5-1	NA	TRBJ2-2	TGCGCCAGCAGCTTGGTTGGGGAGATTGGCACCGGGGAGCTGTTTTTT	CASSLVGEIGTGELFF
TRBD1	TRBV7-9	once	TRBJ2-7	TGTGCCAGCAGCCCCCACCTCAGGGGGCGTTCTCAGAAAACCTACGAGCAGTACTTC	CASSPHLRGRSQKTYEQYF
NA	TRBV20-1	NA	TRBJ2-2	TGCAGTGCTGCGGTGAATGGGGAGCTGTTTTTT	CSAAVNGELFF
TRBD2	TRBV30	few	TRBJ2-7	TGTGCCTCCCGGCTGGGGGGGGCCTACGAGCAGTACTTC	CASRLGGAYEQYF
NA	TRBV27	NA	TRBJ2-7	TGTGCCAGCAGTTTAATGGGGGGATCCTACGAGCAGTACTTC	CASSLMGGSYEQYF
NA	TRBV7-8	few	TRBJ2-7	TGTGCCAGCAGCGTATTCCGGGGAGGCAACGAGCAGTACTTC	CASSVFRGGNEQYF
TRBD2	TRBV10-3	NA	TRBJ2-1	TGTGCCATCAGGACTAGCGGGAGGGCCAATGAGCAGTTCTTC	CAIRTSGRANEQFF
NA	TRBV10-2	few	TRBJ2-5	TGCGCCAGCACCAGGTCTGGCGGGATCGAGGAGACCCAGTACTTC	CASTRSGGIEETQYF
TRBD2	TRBV2	once	TRBJ2-5	TGTGCCAGCAGCCTTCTCGGGACTAGACTACAAGAGACCCAGTACTTC	CASSLLGTRLQETQYF
TRBD2	TRBV7-8	NA	TRBJ2-2	TGTGCCAGCAGCCAGACTAGCGGGAGGGCGGGCACCGGGGAGCTGTTTTTT	CASSQTSGRAGTGELFF
TRBD1	TRBV27	few	TRBJ2-7	TGTGCCAGCAGCCGCGGACAGGGGCGCGCCTACGAGCAGTACTTC	CASSRGQGRAYEQYF
NA	TRBV10-3	NA	TRBJ2-5	TGTGCCATCGCTTCCCCGGGTACGGAGACCCAGTACTTC	CAIASPGTETQYF
TRBD2	TRBV4-2	NA	TRBJ2-5	TGTGCCAGCAGCCAAGGGGTCCGCGGGAGGGGAGGAGAGACCCAGTACTTC	CASSQGVRGRGGETQYF